These 3 T cell receptor beta chains were sequenced from one sample in a study of blood T cell repertoires in COVID-19. Sequencing was performed with immunoSEQ multiplex PCR; in TCRdb, only in-frame clones are kept and a portion is missing. Counted here are about 200,000 clones, roughly nine tenths occurring once; the ten biggest clones make up roughly 8.1%. Sequenced material: PBMCs or T cells enriched from blood (not recorded which). The receptors were sampled from a woman aged 18-30 years who had recovered from COVID-19.

Here the CDR3 DNA reads TGTGCCACCAGTGATGGACGGACAGGGGGCCGTCACCCTAACTATGGCTACACCTTC. Translated: CATSDGRTGGRHPNYGYTF. The chain uses TRBV24-1 and TRBJ1-2; 11 nucleotides align to TRBD1. This CDR3 is 19 amino acids long. Germline trimming cut 3 bases from V and 0 bases from J; bases unmatched to any gene: 11. CDR1 and CDR2 (germline): KGHDR, SFDVKD.

This clone was picked up a small number of times. The chain joins TRBV6-4 to TRBJ1-5, with a tentative D call TRBD1 (5 bases). Between the trimmed V and J ends, which lost 3 bases and 7 bases, there was a span of 10 bases. Germline V CDR1 and CDR2: MRHNA, SNTAGT. The CDR3 contains 13 residues. CDR3 amino acids: CASSEGANQPQHF. The DNA for the CDR3 is TGTGCCAGCAGTGAAGGGGCTAACCAGCCCCAGCATTTT.

The J gene is TRBJ2-2, the V gene TRBV10-3, with a tentative D call TRBD2 (6 bases). V was cut by 10 bases and J by 1 base, with 13 bases left in between. The germline gives CDR1 ENHRY, CDR2 SYGVKD. This CDR3 comprises 14 residues. Here the CDR3 reads CATHGGGNTGELFF. CDR3 bases: TGTGCCACCCATGGGGGAGGGAACACCGGGGAGCTGTTTTTT.